This T cell receptor beta chain was sequenced in a study of monozygotic twins with inflammatory bowel disease. The study, taken as a whole, reports: There were differing immunosuppressive treatments, which may have added variability to patient repertoires.

From germline, CDR1 is DFQATT and CDR2 SNEGSKA (reference sequence). CDR3 size: 16 residues. Notes on this clonotype: Its antigen is undetermined.

Using TCRalpha and TCRbeta cDNA, the researchers carried out two nested PCRs that lasted around 15 and 9 cycles. TCRdb re-called the 5' RACE reads and catalogs CDR3 proteins one per entry, DNA excluded. The sample holds under 350,000 distinct CDR3 sequences. This chain uses TRBV20-1 with TRBJ2-3; TCRdb outputs TRBD2, but without DNA this stays unchecked. The material sequenced was blood. The receptor was derived from a human donor with ulcerative colitis or Crohn's disease, or a healthy co-twin of an affected twin (not recorded which). The CDR3 protein is CSARDGVAGVGDTQYF.